This passage covers 3 T cell receptor beta chains from one sample sequenced in a study of T cells in Graves' hyperthyroidism and ophthalmopathy. Using RNA transcripts as the source, TCR beta CDR3 regions were amplified. HTBI primers drove first-round RT-PCR of the TCR CDR3. TCRdb recomputed calls from the multiplex PCR reads with MiXCR, one row per CDR3 protein. The profile shows hundreds of thousands of distinct CDR3 sequences, over 40% of them singletons. The sequencing input was peripheral blood or thyroid tissue (not recorded which). The origin of the receptors is an adult man with Graves' disease, either hyperthyroidism or ophthalmopathy (not recorded which).

The chain combines TRBV20-1 with TRBJ1-2; D unclear. The ends were cut back, 1 base at V and 0 bases at J, with 9 bases in the middle. Germline lookup yields CDR1 DFQATT and CDR2 SNEGSKA (reference sequence). This CDR3 comprises 14 residues. This chain's CDR3 is CSARAVDANYGYTF. The CDR3 bases are TGCAGTGCTAGAGCGGTAGATGCTAACTATGGCTACACCTTC.

In its sample, this clonotype was seen a few times. V gene TRBV19 combines with J gene TRBJ2-7, with TRBD2 matching over 13 bases. The CDR3 has 16 residues. Germline V lookup: CDR1 LNHDA, CDR2 SQIVND (reference sequence). Unmatched junction bases numbered 6, after V lost 3 bases and J lost 4 bases. CDR3 amino acids: CASSIGLAGEGYEQYF. The CDR3 DNA sequence: TGTGCCAGTAGTATCGGACTAGCGGGAGAAGGTTACGAGCAGTACTTC.

V is TRBV7-9 and J is TRBJ1-1, with TRBD1 matching 8 bases. The CDR3 runs 12 residues. Germline loops: CDR1 SEHNR, CDR2 FQNEAQ (reference sequence). After removal of 8 bases from V and 5 bases from J, the junction contained 4 bases not matched to a gene. The CDR3: CASYTGGTEAFF. CDR3 bases: TGTGCCAGCTACACAGGGGGGACTGAAGCTTTCTTT.